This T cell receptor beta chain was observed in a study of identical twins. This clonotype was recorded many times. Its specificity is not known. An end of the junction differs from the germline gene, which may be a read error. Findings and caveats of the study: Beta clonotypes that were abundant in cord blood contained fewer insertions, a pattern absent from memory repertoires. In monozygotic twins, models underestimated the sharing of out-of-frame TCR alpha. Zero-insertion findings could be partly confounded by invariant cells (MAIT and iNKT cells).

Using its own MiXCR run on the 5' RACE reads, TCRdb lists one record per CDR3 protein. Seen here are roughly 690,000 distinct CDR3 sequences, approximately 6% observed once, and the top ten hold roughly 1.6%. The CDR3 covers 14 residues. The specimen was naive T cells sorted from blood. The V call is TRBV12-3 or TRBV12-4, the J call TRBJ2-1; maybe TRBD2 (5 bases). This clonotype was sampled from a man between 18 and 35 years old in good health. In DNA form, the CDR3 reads TGCGCCAGCAGCTTGGCCAGGACTGACAATGAGCAGTTCTTC. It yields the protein CASSLARTDNEQFF.